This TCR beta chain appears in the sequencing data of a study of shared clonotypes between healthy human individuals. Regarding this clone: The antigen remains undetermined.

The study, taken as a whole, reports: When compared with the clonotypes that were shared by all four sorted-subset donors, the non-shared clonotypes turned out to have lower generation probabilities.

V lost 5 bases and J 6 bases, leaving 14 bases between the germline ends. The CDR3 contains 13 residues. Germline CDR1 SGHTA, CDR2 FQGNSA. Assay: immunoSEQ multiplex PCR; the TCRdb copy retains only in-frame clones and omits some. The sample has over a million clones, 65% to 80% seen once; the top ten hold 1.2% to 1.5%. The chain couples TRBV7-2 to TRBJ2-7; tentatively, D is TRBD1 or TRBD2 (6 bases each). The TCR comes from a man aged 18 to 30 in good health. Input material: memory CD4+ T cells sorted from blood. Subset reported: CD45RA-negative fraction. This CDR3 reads CASSRGGLVEQYF. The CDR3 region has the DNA TGTGCCAGCAGCCGAGGGGGGCTGGTCGAGCAGTACTTC.